Below, 21 T cell receptor beta chains from the same sample are listed, as sequenced in a study of blood T cell repertoires in COVID-19. Using immunoSEQ multiplex PCR, the repertoire was profiled, and TCRdb retains in-frame clones only, with some absent. Among under 55,000 clones, 70% to 90% were seen once, and the ten largest hold 25% to 35%. Material: peripheral blood. These receptors all come from an elderly woman with acute or convalescent COVID-19.

The rearrangement uses TRBV12-3 or TRBV12-4 and TRBJ1-1; possibly TRBD1 for D (5 bases). The CDR3 loop spans 12 amino acids. V lost 1 base to trimming and J lost 9 bases, with 9 bases between them. This chain's CDR3 is CASSLGQLKAFF. The CDR3 nucleotides read TGTGCCAGCAGTTTAGGACAGTTAAAAGCTTTCTTT.

The chain employs TRBV5-4 and TRBJ2-2, with D possibly TRBD2 on 6 matching bases. Germline V gene data show CDR1 as SGHNT and CDR2 as YYREEE (reference sequence). CDR3 length: 15 amino acids. V was cut by 2 bases and J by 3 bases, with 11 bases left in between. The DNA of the CDR3 is TGTGCCAGCAGCTTACGTAGCGGCGACACCGGGGAGCTGTTTTTT. Its translation is CASSLRSGDTGELFF.

The chain employs TRBV24-1 and TRBJ2-1, with a tentative D call TRBD2 (6 bases). Germline V gene data show CDR1 as KGHDR and CDR2 as SFDVKD. The V end lost 3 bases, the J end lost 15 bases, and 20 bases lay between the germline ends. This CDR3 comprises 14 residues. The CDR3 DNA sequence: TGTGCCACCAGTGATCGAGACCGAGCGGAGGGATCGTTCTTC. It yields the protein CATSDRDRAEGSFF.

The J gene is TRBJ2-3, the V gene TRBV18; D uncertain. Germline CDR1 reads KGHSH; CDR2 reads LQKENI. The V and J ends lost 3 bases and 5 bases respectively, with 6 bases between them. This CDR3 has 12 amino acids. CDR3 residues: CASSPTVDTQYF. The CDR3 DNA reads TGTGCCAGCTCACCTACAGTAGATACGCAGTATTTT.

J is TRBJ2-5 and V is TRBV20-1; tentatively, D is TRBD2 (6 bases). Trimming took off 3 bases at V and 5 bases at J, with 16 bases between the two ends. CDR1 and CDR2 from the germline V gene are DFQATT and SNEGSKA (reference sequence). The CDR3 is made up of 14 amino acids. CDR3 in DNA: TGCAGTGCTAGTGGGGACTTAAAGCGGGAGACCCAGTACTTC. Protein sequence: CSASGDLKRETQYF.

The rearrangement joins TRBV6-5 to TRBJ2-7; D perhaps matches TRBD2 (6 bases). Germline V gives CDR1 MNHEY, CDR2 SVGAGI. This CDR3 has 15 residues. Trimming shortened V by 0 bases and J by 7 bases, and 16 bases separated the two germline ends. CDR3 bases: TGTGCCAGCAGTTACTCTGGGACTGCTTTACGGGAGCAGTACTTC. This gives the protein CASSYSGTALREQYF.

V and J are TRBV28 and TRBJ2-1; D possibly corresponds to TRBD2 (6 bases). Germline loops: CDR1 MDHEN, CDR2 SYDVKM. This CDR3 has 16 amino acids. The ends were cut back, 2 bases at V and 1 base at J, with 12 bases in the middle. CDR3 DNA sequence: TGTGCCAGCAGTTTAGTCCGGCGGGGATCCTACAATGAGCAGTTCTTC. Its translation is CASSLVRRGSYNEQFF.

The chain uses TRBV7-9 and TRBJ2-7, with D possibly being TRBD2 (6 bases). V was pared by 5 bases and J by 3 bases, with 11 bases between. The germline gives CDR1 SEHNR, CDR2 FQNEAQ (reference sequence). The CDR3 totals 13 residues. The chain's CDR3 is CASSTGTFYEQYF. The CDR3 DNA is TGTGCCAGCAGCACCGGGACTTTCTACGAGCAGTACTTC. Combining the CDR3 with reference TRBV7-9 and TRBJ2-7 gives the whole variable domain DTGVSQNPRHKITKRGQNVTFRCDPISEHNRLYWYRQTLGQGPEFLTYFQNEAQLEKSRLLSDRFSAERPKGSFSTLEIQRTEQGDSAMYLCASSTGTFYEQYFGPGTRLTVT.

This clone was detected once. The rearrangement joins TRBV28 to TRBJ1-1; the D is unclear. Trimming cost V 7 bases and J 0 bases, with 6 bases left between them. Germline lookup yields CDR1 MDHEN and CDR2 SYDVKM. CDR3 length: 12 residues. The CDR3 region is CASNEMNTEAFF. In DNA form, the CDR3 reads TGTGCCAGCAACGAGATGAACACTGAAGCTTTCTTT.

V gene TRBV19 combines with J gene TRBJ1-2; weak D call: TRBD1 (6 bases). The CDR3 has 16 residues. Trimming took off 0 bases at V and 2 bases at J, with 13 bases between the two ends. Germline V gives CDR1 LNHDA, CDR2 SQIVND (reference sequence). For the CDR3, the DNA is TGTGCCAGTAGTATAGATGGGACATCTCGAAACTATGGCTACACCTTC. Translated, it gives CASSIDGTSRNYGYTF. Supplemented by reference TRBV19 and TRBJ1-2, the full variable domain reads DGGITQSPKYLFRKEGQNVTLSCEQNLNHDAMYWYRQDPGQGLRLIYYSQIVNDFQKGDIAEGYSVSREKKESFPLTVTSAQKNPTAFYLCASSIDGTSRNYGYTFGSGTRLTVV.

V and J are TRBV7-8 and TRBJ2-7; the match to TRBD1 covers 7 bases. V trimming: 5 bases; J trimming: 3 bases; junction bases outside the gene matches: 10. This CDR3 is built from 15 residues. CDR1 is SGHVS and CDR2 is FQNEAQ in the germline V gene. The CDR3 bases are TGTGCCAGCAGCCCTTCCGGGACAGAACTCTACGAGCAGTACTTC. Translating gives CASSPSGTELYEQYF.

The chain is built from TRBV5-6 and TRBJ2-3, with D perhaps TRBD1 (6 bases). V shed 5 bases and J shed 5 bases, with 18 bases lying between them. Germline V lookup: CDR1 SGHDT, CDR2 YYEEEE. CDR3 size: 15 residues. Here the CDR3 reads CASSYRATGRDTQYF. DNA for the CDR3: TGTGCCAGCAGTTACAGGGCGACGGGGCGAGATACGCAGTATTTT. The full variable domain, rest sourced from reference TRBV5-6 and TRBJ2-3, is DAGVTQSPTHLIKTRGQQVTLRCSPKSGHDTVSWYQQALGQGPQFIFQYYEEEERQRGNFPDRFSGHQFPNYSSELNVNALLLGDSALYLCASSYRATGRDTQYFGPGTRLTVL.

V usage is TRBV19 and J usage is TRBJ2-2; perhaps TRBD1 as D (6 bases). Trimming cost V 6 bases and J 5 bases, with 16 bases left between them. CDR1 is LNHDA, CDR2 SQIVND, per germline (reference sequence). The CDR3 runs 15 residues. CDR3 in amino acids: CASRTQGSQTGELFF. For the CDR3, the DNA is TGTGCCAGTAGGACACAGGGATCCCAAACCGGGGAGCTGTTTTTT.

J is TRBJ2-5 and V is TRBV5-1, with 11 bases matching TRBD2. The CDR3 is 17 residues long. V was pared by 3 bases and J by 3 bases, with 10 bases of the junction left unmatched. Germline loops: CDR1 SGHRS, CDR2 YFSETQ. The CDR3 here is CASSSGTLLAGEETQYF. CDR3 in DNA: TGCGCCAGCAGCTCGGGGACCTTACTAGCGGGAGAAGAGACCCAGTACTTC. The full variable domain, in which reference TRBV5-1 and TRBJ2-5 provide the parts outside the CDR3, is KAGVTQTPRYLIKTRGQQVTLSCSPISGHRSVSWYQQTPGQGLQFLFEYFSETQRNKGNFPGRFSGRQFSNSRSEMNVSTLELGDSALYLCASSSGTLLAGEETQYFGPGTRLLVL.

The chain links TRBV6-5 to TRBJ1-1, with TRBD1 as a possible D gene (5 bases). V was clipped by 7 bases and J by 2 bases, with 17 bases between them. CDR1 is MNHEY, CDR2 SVGAGI, per germline. This CDR3 is 15 amino acids long. The CDR3: CASIPGRRGNTEAFF. The CDR3 bases are TGTGCCAGCATCCCCGGTAGGAGGGGAAACACTGAAGCTTTCTTT.

The rearrangement joins TRBV11-2 to TRBJ2-7; weak D call: TRBD2 (5 bases). Germline loops: CDR1 SGHAT, CDR2 FQNNGV. This CDR3 has 14 amino acids. Deletions cut 0 bases from V and 2 bases from J, with 8 bases between. The CDR3 loop reads CASSLDMRAYEQYF. In DNA, the CDR3 is TGTGCCAGCAGCTTAGATATGAGGGCCTACGAGCAGTACTTC.

The chain employs TRBV25-1 and TRBJ2-1, with 13 bases identical to TRBD2. Losses at the gene ends were 5 bases for V and 7 bases for J; bases not matched to a gene: 5. The length of the CDR3 is 15 residues. Germline values: CDR1 MGHDK, CDR2 SYGVNS. The CDR3 DNA follows: TGTGCCAGCAGTCGGACTAGCGGGAGTCGGAATGAGCAGTTCTTC. This gives the protein CASSRTSGSRNEQFF.

The chain has TRBV2 and TRBJ2-1; D is unclear. CDR3 size: 13 residues. Trimming took 4 bases from V and 4 from J, leaving 8 bases between them. Germline lookup yields CDR1 SNHLY and CDR2 FYNNEI. The CDR3 spells CASSGDSYNEQFF. The CDR3 DNA follows: TGTGCCAGCAGTGGAGATTCGTACAATGAGCAGTTCTTC.

This clone came up once. V gene TRBV2 combines with J gene TRBJ2-3; 11 nucleotides line up with TRBD2. CDR1 and CDR2 (germline): SNHLY, FYNNEI. The ends lost 6 bases at V and 1 base at J; junction bases unmatched: 3. The CDR3 is made up of 15 amino acids. CDR3 in amino acids: CASRAGLAGTDTQYF. CDR3 in DNA: TGTGCCAGCAGGGCGGGACTAGCGGGCACAGATACGCAGTATTTT. Full variable domain (rest looked up from reference TRBV2 and TRBJ2-3): EPEVTQTPSHQVTQMGQEVILRCVPISNHLYFYWYRQILGQKVEFLVSFYNNEISEKSEIFDDQFSVERPDGSNFTLKIRSTKLEDSAMYFCASRAGLAGTDTQYFGPGTRLTVL.

This sequence joins TRBV18 and TRBJ2-4; tentatively, D is TRBD1 (5 bases). The CDR3 length is 14 residues. Trimming took off 6 bases at V and 3 bases at J, with 12 bases between the two ends. Germline V gene lookup returns CDR1 KGHSH and CDR2 LQKENI. The chain's CDR3 is CASSPDRDKNIQYF. In nucleotides, the CDR3 is TGTGCCAGCTCCCCTGACAGAGACAAAAACATTCAGTACTTC.

The V call is TRBV5-1, the J call TRBJ2-3, with a tentative D call TRBD2 (6 bases). The CDR3 consists of 15 residues. Germline assignment: CDR1 SGHRS and CDR2 YFSETQ. Trimming took off 0 bases at V and 0 bases at J, with 8 bases between the two ends. For the CDR3, the DNA is TGCGCCAGCAGCTTGGCGGCGGGGAGCACAGATACGCAGTATTTT. Encoded protein: CASSLAAGSTDTQYF.